The present TCR beta chain was sequenced within a study of shared clonotypes between healthy human individuals. At the level of the study: The people who gave samples were a couple of women and three men aged 18 to 49.

Regarding this clone: Antigen unknown.

Naive CD8 populations comprised CD45RO-negative cells positively selected for CCR7, excluding terminally differentiated effector memory CD45RA+ cells. Donors included only healthy HIV-negative adults lacking recent acute infections or vaccinations. Whole-study results and caveats: Against clonotypes common to all four donors, non-shared ones had lower generation probabilities.

Profiled with immunoSEQ multiplex PCR; TCRdb holds only in-frame clones, not every one. The sample consists of fewer than 1 million clones, about 96% of them appearing once. The sample consisted of naive CD8+ T cells sorted from blood. The sequence came from a man aged 25-40 years in good health.

CDR3 DNA sequence: TGTGCCAGCAGCTTATATGGGACTAGCGGGAGTAGTACAGATACGCAGTATTTT. Translated: CASSLYGTSGSSTDTQYF. J is TRBJ2-3 and V is TRBV7-3; TRBD2 aligns across 14 bases. V shed 2 bases, J shed 3 bases, and the junction held 7 bases outside the gene matches. CDR3 length equals 18 residues. Per germline, CDR1 SGHTA and CDR2 FQGTGA.